One sample yielded the 30 T cell receptor beta chains listed below, sequenced in a study of human T cells and chemical hapten exposure. Time point defined: pre-sensitization, week 0. Treatment reported: therapeutic diphenylcyclopropenone sensitization with weekly scalp DPC. TCRdb fed the RACE reads into MiXCR, producing one record per CDR3 protein. The sample has 95,000 to 150,000 distinct CDR3 sequences, roughly 12% seen once. This specimen consisted of whole blood, obtained in connection with sensitization to the hapten diphenylcyclopropenone (DPC). The receptors were sampled from a woman between 18 and 29 years old with alopecia areata. Some clones in this sample may be carry-over from other donors' samples.

This clonotype was counted between two and nine times. The chain is built from TRBV6-5 and TRBJ1-5; D might be TRBD1 (5 bases). The V and J ends lost 2 bases and 0 bases respectively, with 11 bases between them. The length of the CDR3 is 16 residues. Germline V CDR1 and CDR2: MNHEY, SVGAGI. In DNA form, the CDR3 reads TGTGCCAGCAGTTACGGGGGACCTTATAGCAATCAGCCCCAGCATTTT. Translated, it gives CASSYGGPYSNQPQHF.

The chain joins TRBV29-1 to TRBJ2-3, with unresolved D. The CDR3 runs to 10 residues. Germline CDR1 and CDR2: SQVTM and ANQGSEA. Deletions cut 1 base from V and 6 bases from J, with 2 bases between. The CDR3 region is CSVEGDTQYF. DNA of the CDR3: TGCAGCGTTGAAGGGGATACGCAGTATTTT.

This clonotype was seen more than once but under ten times. The chain couples TRBV6-6 to TRBJ1-1, with a tentative D call TRBD1 (5 bases). V shed 0 bases and J shed 4 bases, with 21 bases lying between them. This CDR3 contains 18 residues. The germline V gene encodes CDR1 MNHNY and CDR2 SVGAGI (reference sequence). The CDR3 is CASSYSKGAGGVGTEAFF. DNA for the CDR3: TGTGCCAGCAGTTACTCGAAAGGGGCGGGAGGCGTTGGCACTGAAGCTTTCTTT.

The chain couples TRBV28 to TRBJ2-7; TRBD2 matches 12 bases. J gave up 4 bases and V 4 bases, and 5 bases lay outside the gene matches. Germline CDR1 and CDR2: MDHEN and SYDVKM. CDR3 size: 15 residues. CDR3 amino acids: CASSSKLAGGYEQYF. CDR3 coding DNA: TGTGCCAGCAGTTCCAAACTAGCGGGGGGATACGAGCAGTACTTC.

This clonotype was found a few times. DNA of the CDR3: TGTGCCAGCAGCTCGTCCGGGACAGGGAAGTACGAGCAGTACTTC. Protein product: CASSSSGTGKYEQYF. V gene TRBV7-2 combines with J gene TRBJ2-7, with 9 bases aligning to TRBD1. Trimming cost V 4 bases and J 4 bases; bases outside gene matches: 8. This CDR3 has 15 amino acids. Per the germline V gene, CDR1 is SGHTA and CDR2 is FQGNSA.

The chain carries TRBV14 and TRBJ1-1; 8 nucleotides agree with TRBD1. The CDR3 covers 15 residues. Germline CDR1 is SGHDN and CDR2 is FVKESK. Germline trimming cut 4 bases from V and 6 bases from J; bases unmatched to any gene: 10. The CDR3 loop reads CASSPRTGQLSEAFF. The CDR3 bases are TGTGCCAGCAGCCCCCGGACAGGGCAGCTCTCTGAAGCTTTCTTT. Supplemented by reference TRBV14 and TRBJ1-1, the full variable domain reads EAGVTQFPSHSVIEKGQTVTLRCDPISGHDNLYWYRRVMGKEIKFLLHFVKESKQDESGMPNNRFLAERTGGTYSTLKVQPAELEDSGVYFCASSPRTGQLSEAFFGQGTRLTVV.

This clonotype was seen more than once but under ten times. The chain uses TRBV10-1 and TRBJ2-1, with 13 nucleotides matching TRBD2. CDR3 length equals 17 residues. CDR1 WNHNN and CDR2 SYGVQD come from the germline V gene (reference sequence). After removal of 0 bases from V and 7 bases from J, the junction contained 6 bases not matched to a gene. CDR3 protein: CASSESTSGGALNEQFF. CDR3 DNA: TGCGCCAGCAGTGAGTCCACTAGCGGGGGGGCCTTAAATGAGCAGTTCTTC.

The V call is TRBV13, the J call TRBJ1-3, with D perhaps TRBD1 (5 bases). Trimming took 10 bases from V and 3 from J, leaving 7 bases between them. Germline CDR1 PRHDT, CDR2 FYEKMQ (reference sequence). The CDR3 is made up of 11 amino acids. The CDR3 coding sequence is TGTGCCACCAGGGATGGAAACACCATATATTTT. This translates into CATRDGNTIYF.

This clonotype was counted between two and nine times. V usage is TRBV4-1 and J usage is TRBJ2-4; 7 bases match TRBD2. V gave up 0 bases and J gave up 9 bases; unmatched junction bases: 8. Germline lookup yields CDR1 MGHRA and CDR2 YSYEKL. This CDR3 region has 15 residues. The CDR3 DNA is TGCGCCAGCAGCCAAGATTGGGGGAGGGGCAGCATTCAGTACTTC. This translates into CASSQDWGRGSIQYF.

This clonotype was seen many times. The chain recombines TRBV2 with TRBJ2-2; weak D call: TRBD1 (6 bases). Trimming stripped 4 bases from V and 4 bases from J, with 10 bases between. The CDR3 extends over 14 amino acids. Germline V gene sequence: CDR1 SNHLY, CDR2 FYNNEI. The CDR3 bases are TGTGCCAGCAGTGTGCAGGGGCGCACCGGGGAGCTGTTTTTT. Translating gives CASSVQGRTGELFF. The whole variable domain, filled in from reference TRBV2 and TRBJ2-2, reads EPEVTQTPSHQVTQMGQEVILRCVPISNHLYFYWYRQILGQKVEFLVSFYNNEISEKSEIFDDQFSVERPDGSNFTLKIRSTKLEDSAMYFCASSVQGRTGELFFGEGSRLTVL.

CDR3 sequence: CASRSRQARTDTQYF. CDR3 bases: TGTGCCAGCAGGTCTCGACAGGCGCGCACAGATACGCAGTATTTT. This chain connects TRBV6-5 to TRBJ2-3; D is possibly TRBD1 (6 bases). CDR3 size: 15 residues. CDR1 and CDR2 (germline): MNHEY, SVGAGI. Trimming pared 6 bases from V and 1 base from J, leaving 14 bases between.

The chain recombines TRBV6-5 with TRBJ1-1; 10 bases fit TRBD1. This CDR3 contains 15 residues. V lost 8 bases, J lost 7 bases, and 13 bases stayed unmatched. CDR1 is MNHEY, CDR2 SVGAGI, per germline. CDR3 sequence (DNA): TGTGCCAGCTCCACCGGGGGACAGGGGAGGGATGAAGCTTTCTTT. Its protein is CASSTGGQGRDEAFF.

This clonotype showed up many times. The genes are TRBV7-2 and TRBJ1-1; D might be TRBD1 (5 bases). Trimming shortened V by 2 bases and J by 0 bases, and 16 bases separated the two germline ends. The V gene's germline CDR1 is SGHTA and CDR2 FQGNSA. The CDR3 has 17 amino acids. CDR3 sequence: CASSLLRGAGLNTEAFF. In nucleotides, the CDR3 is TGTGCCAGCAGCTTACTGAGGGGCGCGGGTTTGAACACTGAAGCTTTCTTT.

Only a few counts were recorded for this clonotype. The chain recombines TRBV6-2 or TRBV6-3 with TRBJ2-5; 9 bases align to TRBD2. CDR1 and CDR2 (germline): MNHEY, SVGEGT. The CDR3 runs 16 residues. J lost 5 bases, V lost 2 bases, and 9 bases had no gene match. CDR3 nucleotides: TGTGCCAGCAGTTACGTTTCGACTAGCGGACGGGAGACCCAGTACTTC. The encoded protein is CASSYVSTSGRETQYF.

This clonotype was counted many times. V usage is TRBV6-2 or TRBV6-3 and J usage is TRBJ1-6; no clear D. With 6 bases removed from V and 5 bases from J, the gap between germline ends came to 17 bases. The CDR3 runs to 16 residues. Germline CDR1 reads MNHEY; CDR2 reads SVGEGT. The CDR3 sequence is CASSPAGSLNNSPLHF. DNA of the CDR3: TGTGCCAGCAGCCCGGCGGGTAGTCTGAATAATTCACCCCTCCACTTT.

The rearrangement uses TRBV7-9 and TRBJ1-2; tentative D call: TRBD1 (5 bases). Germline values: CDR1 SEHNR, CDR2 FQNEAQ (reference sequence). This CDR3 has 12 amino acids. Trimming removed 3 bases from V and 3 bases from J, with 5 bases in between. CDR3 nucleotides: TGTGCCAGCAGCTTGGGGGACTATGGCTACACCTTC. Translated, it gives CASSLGDYGYTF. Variable domain in full (rest from reference TRBV7-9 and TRBJ1-2): DTGVSQNPRHKITKRGQNVTFRCDPISEHNRLYWYRQTLGQGPEFLTYFQNEAQLEKSRLLSDRFSAERPKGSFSTLEIQRTEQGDSAMYLCASSLGDYGYTFGSGTRLTVV.

This clonotype was observed many times. V is TRBV27 and J is TRBJ2-7, with TRBD2 as a possible D gene (5 bases). From germline, CDR1 is MNHEY and CDR2 SMNVEV (reference sequence). The V and J ends lost 1 base and 3 bases respectively, with 10 bases between them. The CDR3 covers 14 residues. The CDR3 here is CASSLFEGDYEQYF. The CDR3 nucleotides read TGTGCCAGCAGTTTATTCGAGGGTGACTACGAGCAGTACTTC.

This clonotype was detected ten times or more. The chain combines TRBV7-9 with TRBJ1-1; D not certain. CDR1 is SEHNR and CDR2 is FQNEAQ in the germline V gene (reference sequence). The CDR3 is 15 residues long. With 5 bases removed from V and 0 bases from J, the gap between germline ends came to 13 bases. CDR3 in amino acids: CASSPPRALNTEAFF. CDR3 bases: TGTGCCAGCAGCCCTCCTAGGGCGTTGAACACTGAAGCTTTCTTT.

The V gene is TRBV4-3, the J gene TRBJ2-3; 7 nucleotides line up with TRBD2. Looked up from germline, CDR1 is LGHNA and CDR2 is YSLEER. CDR3 length: 13 residues. With V trimmed by 5 bases and J by 1 base, 0 bases remained unmatched. Here the CDR3 DNA reads TGCGCCAGCAGCGCGGGGGGCACAGATACGCAGTATTTT. Translating it yields CASSAGGTDTQYF.

The chain has TRBV7-3 and TRBJ2-7, with D uncertain. CDR1 is SGHTA, CDR2 FQGTGA, per germline. This CDR3 region has 15 residues. V dropped 7 bases and J dropped 0 bases, with 16 bases sitting between them. The CDR3 DNA reads as TGTGCCAGCACATGCCGAGTTCGGAGCTCCTACGAGCAGTACTTC. Amino acid sequence: CASTCRVRSSYEQYF. Full variable domain (rest looked up from reference TRBV7-3 and TRBJ2-7): GAGVSQTPSNKVTEKGKYVELRCDPISGHTALYWYRQSLGQGPEFLIYFQGTGAADDSGLPNDRFFAVRPEGSVSTLKIQRTERGDSAVYLCASTCRVRSSYEQYFGPGTRLTVT.

This clonotype appeared many times. The gene calls are TRBV6-6 and TRBJ1-2; 7 bases are a match to TRBD1. In germline, CDR1 is MNHNY, CDR2 SVGAGI (reference sequence). The V segment lost 7 bases and the J segment 2 bases; nucleotides outside the gene matches: 4. The CDR3 has 13 amino acids. The CDR3 nucleotides read TGTGCCAGCACCCCGACAGGGAACTATGGCTACACCTTC. Translating gives CASTPTGNYGYTF.

J is TRBJ2-3 and V is TRBV2; the D gene is possibly TRBD1 (5 bases). The CDR3 has 11 residues. Trimming pared 6 bases from V and 9 bases from J, leaving 10 bases between. Germline assignment: CDR1 SNHLY and CDR2 FYNNEI. CDR3 DNA: TGTGCCAGCAGCAGGGATTTGACGCAGTATTTT. It is translated as CASSRDLTQYF.

At least ten counts were recorded for this clonotype. The chain carries TRBV18 and TRBJ1-1, with D possibly matching TRBD1 (5 bases). CDR3 size: 14 residues. Germline-derived CDR1 and CDR2 are KGHSH and LQKENI. V was trimmed by 3 bases and J by 4 bases, leaving 12 bases between them. Written as DNA, the CDR3 is TGTGCCAGCTCACCCCACGAGGGACTCACTGAAGCTTTCTTT. Protein: CASSPHEGLTEAFF.

The table lists this clonotype with a count of one. The V call is TRBV27, the J call TRBJ1-2; 9 nucleotides match TRBD1. The germline CDR1 and CDR2 sequences are MNHEY and SMNVEV (reference sequence). After removal of 6 bases from V and 4 bases from J, the junction contained 6 bases not matched to a gene. This CDR3 contains 14 residues. Written as DNA, the CDR3 is TGTGCCAGCAGCAGACAGGGGGTTGGCTATGGCTACACCTTC. Protein sequence: CASSRQGVGYGYTF.

This clonotype was recorded many times. Here the CDR3 reads CASSLEGAGRAYEQYF. For the CDR3, the DNA is TGTGCCAGCAGCTTAGAAGGGGCGGGCAGAGCCTACGAGCAGTACTTC. The chain recombines TRBV11-2 with TRBJ2-7, with D perhaps TRBD1 or TRBD2 (5 bases each). The V gene's germline CDR1 is SGHAT and CDR2 FQNNGV. V dropped 0 bases and J dropped 2 bases, with 14 bases sitting between them. The CDR3 extends over 16 amino acids. The full variable domain, its missing parts supplied by reference TRBV11-2 and TRBJ2-7, is EAGVAQSPRYKIIEKRQSVAFWCNPISGHATLYWYQQILGQGPKLLIQFQNNGVVDDSQLPKDRFSAERLKGVDSTLKIQPAKLEDSAVYLCASSLEGAGRAYEQYFGPGTRLTVT.

The chain recombines TRBV12-3 or TRBV12-4 with TRBJ1-6; no firm D call. V gave up 1 base and J gave up 9 bases, with 16 bases separating them. CDR3 size: 16 residues. Written as DNA, the CDR3 is TGTGCCAGCAGTTTAGGAAAAGGACCGTCGATTTCACCCCTCCACTTT. Residues: CASSLGKGPSISPLHF.

To note about this clonotype: One junction end does not reproduce the germline sequence, and a read error may be involved. The chain couples TRBV4-2 to TRBJ2-3; 10 positions match TRBD2. CDR1 and CDR2 (germline): LGHNA, YNFKEQ. This CDR3 is built from 15 residues. The CDR3 protein is CASSQSGGASDMQYF. The CDR3 nucleotides read TGTGCCAGCAGCCAAAGCGGGGGGGCGAGTGATATGCAGTATTTT.

This clonotype was recorded a few times. The chain couples TRBV9 to TRBJ2-7; D remains unclear. V was clipped by 3 bases and J by 6 bases, with 16 bases between them. The CDR3 consists of 14 residues. Germline-derived CDR1 and CDR2 are SGDLS and YYNGEE. CDR3 sequence: CASSAEGRTLEQYF. The CDR3 DNA follows: TGTGCCAGCAGCGCCGAAGGACGCACCCTCGAGCAGTACTTC.

The chain links TRBV2 to TRBJ1-4, with TRBD1 identical over 12 bases. The V gene end was trimmed by 5 bases and the J gene end by 5 bases; junction bases not matched to a gene: 6. Germline lookup yields CDR1 SNHLY and CDR2 FYNNEI. This CDR3 is built from 16 residues. Here the CDR3 reads CASSSGTGGENEKLFF. The CDR3 DNA follows: TGTGCCAGCAGTTCCGGGACAGGGGGCGAAAATGAAAAACTGTTTTTT.

This clonotype was seen a few times. CDR3 bases: TGTGCCACCAGCAGAGATATAGTCAATTCACCCCTCCACTTT. Translated: CATSRDIVNSPLHF. The rearrangement uses TRBV15 and TRBJ1-6; D is undetermined. Per the germline V gene, CDR1 is LNHNV and CDR2 is YYDKDF (reference sequence). The CDR3 consists of 14 residues. V was cut by 0 bases and J by 7 bases, with 7 bases left in between.